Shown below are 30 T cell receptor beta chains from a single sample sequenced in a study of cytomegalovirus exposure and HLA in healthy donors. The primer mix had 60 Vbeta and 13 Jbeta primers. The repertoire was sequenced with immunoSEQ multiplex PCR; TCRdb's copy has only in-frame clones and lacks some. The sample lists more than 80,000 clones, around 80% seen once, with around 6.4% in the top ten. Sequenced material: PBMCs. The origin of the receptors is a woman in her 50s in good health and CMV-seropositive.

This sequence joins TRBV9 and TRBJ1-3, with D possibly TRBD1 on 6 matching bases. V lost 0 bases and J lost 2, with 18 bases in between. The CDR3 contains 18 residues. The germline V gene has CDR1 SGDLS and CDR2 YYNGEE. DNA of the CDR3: TGTGCCAGCAGCGTAGGGATCGGGGGGCTAGGAACTGGAAACACCATATATTTT. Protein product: CASSVGIGGLGTGNTIYF.

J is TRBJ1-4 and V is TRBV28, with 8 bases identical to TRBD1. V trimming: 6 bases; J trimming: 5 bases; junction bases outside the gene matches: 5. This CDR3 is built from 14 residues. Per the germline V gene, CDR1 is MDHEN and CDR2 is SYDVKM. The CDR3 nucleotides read TGTGCCAGCAGGCGGACAGGGAGCAATGAAAAACTGTTTTTT. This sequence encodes CASRRTGSNEKLFF.

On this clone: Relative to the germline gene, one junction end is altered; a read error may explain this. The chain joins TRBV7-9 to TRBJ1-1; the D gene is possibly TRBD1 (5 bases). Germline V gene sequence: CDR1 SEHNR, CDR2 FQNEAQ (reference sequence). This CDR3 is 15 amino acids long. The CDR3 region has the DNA TGTTCCAGCAGCTTAGGGAGGGGCGGGAACACTGAAGCTTTCTTT. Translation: CSSSLGRGGNTEAFF. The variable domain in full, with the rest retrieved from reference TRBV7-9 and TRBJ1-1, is DTGVSQNPRHKITKRGQNVTFRCDPISEHNRLYWYRQTLGQGPEFLTYFQNEAQLEKSRLLSDRFSAERPKGSFSTLEIQRTEQGDSAMYLCSSSLGRGGNTEAFFGQGTRLTVV.

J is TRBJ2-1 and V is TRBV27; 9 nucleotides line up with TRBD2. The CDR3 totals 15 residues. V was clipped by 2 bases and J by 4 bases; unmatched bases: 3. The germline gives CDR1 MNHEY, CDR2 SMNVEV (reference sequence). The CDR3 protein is CASSLVAGVYNEQFF. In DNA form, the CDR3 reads TGTGCCAGCAGTTTAGTAGCGGGGGTTTACAATGAGCAGTTCTTC.

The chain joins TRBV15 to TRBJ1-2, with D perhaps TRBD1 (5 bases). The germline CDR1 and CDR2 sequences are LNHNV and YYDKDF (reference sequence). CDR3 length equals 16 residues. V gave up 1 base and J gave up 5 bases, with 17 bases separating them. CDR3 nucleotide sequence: TGTGCCACCAGCAGAGGCCCCCTACAGGAGGGATATGGCTACACCTTC. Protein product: CATSRGPLQEGYGYTF.

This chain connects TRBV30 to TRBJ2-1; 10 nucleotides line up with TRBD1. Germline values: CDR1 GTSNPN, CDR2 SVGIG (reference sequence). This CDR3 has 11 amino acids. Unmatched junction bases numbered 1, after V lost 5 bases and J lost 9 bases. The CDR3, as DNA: TGTGCCTGGGACAGGGGGCTTGAGCAGTTCTTC. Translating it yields CAWDRGLEQFF.

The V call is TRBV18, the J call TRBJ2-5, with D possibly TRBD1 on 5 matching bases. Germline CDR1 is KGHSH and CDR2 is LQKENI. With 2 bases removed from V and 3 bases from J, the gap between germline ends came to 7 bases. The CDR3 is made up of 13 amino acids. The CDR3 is CASSPGQEETQYF. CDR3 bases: TGTGCCAGCTCACCAGGACAAGAAGAGACCCAGTACTTC.

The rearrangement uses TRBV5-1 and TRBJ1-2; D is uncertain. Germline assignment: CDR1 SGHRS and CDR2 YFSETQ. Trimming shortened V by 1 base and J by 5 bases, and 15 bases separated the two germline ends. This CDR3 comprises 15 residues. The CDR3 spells CASSLIPSKEYGYTF. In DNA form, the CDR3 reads TGCGCCAGCAGCTTGATCCCCTCAAAGGAGTATGGCTACACCTTC.

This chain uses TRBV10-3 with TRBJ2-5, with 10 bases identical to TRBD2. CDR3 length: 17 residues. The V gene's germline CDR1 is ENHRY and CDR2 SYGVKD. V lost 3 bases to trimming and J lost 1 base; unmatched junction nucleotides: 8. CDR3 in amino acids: CAISESVLAGFQETQYF. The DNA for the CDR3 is TGTGCCATCAGTGAAAGCGTACTAGCGGGGTTCCAAGAGACCCAGTACTTC.

This CDR3 reads CASSFGENRPGEQYF. As DNA, the CDR3 is TGTGCCAGCAGCTTCGGTGAAAACCGACCGGGGGAGCAGTACTTC. J is TRBJ2-5 and V is TRBV11-2; a weak D match, TRBD2 (6 bases). This CDR3 is 15 amino acids long. V was clipped by 3 bases and J by 11 bases, with 22 bases between them. Looked up from germline, CDR1 is SGHAT and CDR2 is FQNNGV.

The CDR3 region is CASSLSGLPGWFF. The CDR3 nucleotides are TGTGCCAGCAGCTTGTCGGGACTCCCCGGATGGTTCTTC. V is TRBV7-9 and J is TRBJ2-1; D is perhaps TRBD2 (6 bases). V gave up 3 bases and J gave up 15 bases, with 18 bases separating them. This CDR3 has 13 amino acids. The germline CDR1 and CDR2 sequences are SEHNR and FQNEAQ (reference sequence).

CDR3 sequence: CASSIQGLETQYF. The CDR3 DNA is TGTGCCAGTAGTATCCAGGGGTTGGAGACCCAGTACTTC. The V and J genes are TRBV19 and TRBJ2-5, with D perhaps matching TRBD1 (6 bases). This CDR3 is built from 13 residues. V was clipped by 3 bases and J by 5 bases, with 10 bases between them. Germline V lookup: CDR1 LNHDA, CDR2 SQIVND (reference sequence).

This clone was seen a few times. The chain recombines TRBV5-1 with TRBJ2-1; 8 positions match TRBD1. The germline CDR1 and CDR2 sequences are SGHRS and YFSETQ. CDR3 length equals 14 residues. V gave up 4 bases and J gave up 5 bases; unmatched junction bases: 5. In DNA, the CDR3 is TGCGCCAGCAGCCTGCCGGACAGGGACAATGAGCAGTTCTTC. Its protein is CASSLPDRDNEQFF.

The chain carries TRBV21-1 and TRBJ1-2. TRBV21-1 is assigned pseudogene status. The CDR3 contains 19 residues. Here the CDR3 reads CASSSFLRTHAPGGNGYTF. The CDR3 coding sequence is TGTGCCAGCAGCAGTTTCCTCAGAACTCACGCACCCGGGGGGAATGGCTACACCTTC.

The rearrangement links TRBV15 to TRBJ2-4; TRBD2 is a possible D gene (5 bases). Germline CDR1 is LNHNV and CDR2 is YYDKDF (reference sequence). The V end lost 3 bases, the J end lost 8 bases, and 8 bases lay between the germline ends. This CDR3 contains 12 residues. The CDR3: CATSSEGDIQYF. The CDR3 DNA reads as TGTGCCACCAGCAGCGAGGGAGACATTCAGTACTTC.

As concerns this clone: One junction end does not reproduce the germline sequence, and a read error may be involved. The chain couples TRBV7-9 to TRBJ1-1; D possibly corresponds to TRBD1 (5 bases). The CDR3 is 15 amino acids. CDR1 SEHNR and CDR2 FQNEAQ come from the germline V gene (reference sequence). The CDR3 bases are TGTTCCAGCAGCCCCAGCGGGGGGGACAACACTGAAGCTTTCTTT. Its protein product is CSSSPSGGDNTEAFF.

CDR3 loop: CASSLNREAFF. As DNA, the CDR3 is TGCGCCAGCAGCTTGAACAGAGAAGCTTTCTTT. This chain connects TRBV5-1 to TRBJ1-1; D uncertain. Per the germline V gene, CDR1 is SGHRS and CDR2 is YFSETQ. The germline V and J ends were trimmed by 1 base and 8 bases, with 6 bases remaining between them. The CDR3 runs 11 residues.

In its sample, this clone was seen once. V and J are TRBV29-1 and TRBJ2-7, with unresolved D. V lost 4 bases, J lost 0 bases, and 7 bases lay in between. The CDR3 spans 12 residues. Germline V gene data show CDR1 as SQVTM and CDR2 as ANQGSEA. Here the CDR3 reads CSVVVSSYEQYF. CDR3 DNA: TGCAGCGTTGTTGTGAGCTCCTACGAGCAGTACTTC.

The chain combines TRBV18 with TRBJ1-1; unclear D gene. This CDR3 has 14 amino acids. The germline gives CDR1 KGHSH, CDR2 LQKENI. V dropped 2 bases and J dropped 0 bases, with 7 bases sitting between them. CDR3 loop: CASSPGLLNTEAFF. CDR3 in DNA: TGTGCCAGCTCACCAGGACTACTGAACACTGAAGCTTTCTTT.

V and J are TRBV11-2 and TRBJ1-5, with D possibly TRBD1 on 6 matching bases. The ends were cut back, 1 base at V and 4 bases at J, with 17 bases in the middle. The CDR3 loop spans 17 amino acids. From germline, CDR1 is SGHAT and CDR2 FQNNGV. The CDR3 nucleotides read TGTGCCAGCAGCTTAGGAACAGGGAAGGGGCGTAATCAGCCCCAGCATTTT. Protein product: CASSLGTGKGRNQPQHF. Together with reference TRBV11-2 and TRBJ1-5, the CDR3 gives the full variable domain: EAGVAQSPRYKIIEKRQSVAFWCNPISGHATLYWYQQILGQGPKLLIQFQNNGVVDDSQLPKDRFSAERLKGVDSTLKIQPAKLEDSAVYLCASSLGTGKGRNQPQHFGDGTRLSIL.

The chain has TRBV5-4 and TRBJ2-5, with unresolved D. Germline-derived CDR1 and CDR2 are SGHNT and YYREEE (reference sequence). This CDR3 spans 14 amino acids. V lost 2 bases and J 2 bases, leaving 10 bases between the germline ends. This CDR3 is CASSFVGTQETQYF. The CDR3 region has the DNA TGTGCCAGCAGCTTCGTGGGCACACAAGAGACCCAGTACTTC.

CDR3 sequence (DNA): TGTGCCAGCAGTGATGCGGGGGGCTCTGGAAACACCATATATTTT. Encoded protein: CASSDAGGSGNTIYF. The chain joins TRBV25-1 to TRBJ1-3; tentatively, D is TRBD1 (5 bases). The CDR3 has 15 amino acids. Looked up from germline, CDR1 is MGHDK and CDR2 is SYGVNS. V lost 3 bases and J lost 0, with 9 bases in between.

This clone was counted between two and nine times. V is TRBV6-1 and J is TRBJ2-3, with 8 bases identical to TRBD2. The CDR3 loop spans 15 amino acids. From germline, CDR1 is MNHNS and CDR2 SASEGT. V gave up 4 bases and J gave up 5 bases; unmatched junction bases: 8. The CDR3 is CASSGGGLGLDTQYF. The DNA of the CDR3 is TGTGCCAGCAGTGGTGGGGGACTAGGCTTAGATACGCAGTATTTT.

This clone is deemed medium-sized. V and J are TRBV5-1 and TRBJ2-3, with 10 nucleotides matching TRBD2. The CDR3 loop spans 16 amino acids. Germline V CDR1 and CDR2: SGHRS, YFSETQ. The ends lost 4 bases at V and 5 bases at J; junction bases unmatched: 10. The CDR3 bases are TGCGCCAGCAGCCCACCCACTAGCGGGGACATAGATACGCAGTATTTT. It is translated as CASSPPTSGDIDTQYF.

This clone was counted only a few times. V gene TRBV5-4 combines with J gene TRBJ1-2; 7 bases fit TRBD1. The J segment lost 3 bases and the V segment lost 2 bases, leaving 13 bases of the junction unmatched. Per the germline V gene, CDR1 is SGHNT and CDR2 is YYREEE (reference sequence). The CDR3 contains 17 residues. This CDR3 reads CASSFYLTGQLYYGYTF. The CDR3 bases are TGTGCCAGCAGCTTCTATTTAACGGGACAGCTTTACTATGGCTACACCTTC.

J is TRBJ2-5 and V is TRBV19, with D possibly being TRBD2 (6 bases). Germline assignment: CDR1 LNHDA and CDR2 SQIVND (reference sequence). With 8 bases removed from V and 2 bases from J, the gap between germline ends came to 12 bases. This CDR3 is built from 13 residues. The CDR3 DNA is TGTGCCAGTGGGGGGAGGTATCAAGAGACCCAGTACTTC. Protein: CASGGRYQETQYF.

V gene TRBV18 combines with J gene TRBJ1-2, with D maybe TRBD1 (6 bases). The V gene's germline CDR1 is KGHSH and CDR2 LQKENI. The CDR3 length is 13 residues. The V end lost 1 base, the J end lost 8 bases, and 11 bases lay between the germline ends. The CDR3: CASSPRNRDGYTF. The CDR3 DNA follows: TGTGCCAGCTCACCACGTAACAGGGACGGCTACACCTTC.

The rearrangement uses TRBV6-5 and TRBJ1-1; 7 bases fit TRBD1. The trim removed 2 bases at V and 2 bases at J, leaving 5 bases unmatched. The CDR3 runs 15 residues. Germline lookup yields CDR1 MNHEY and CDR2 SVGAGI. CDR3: CASSYQGQSNTEAFF. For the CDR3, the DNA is TGTGCCAGCAGTTACCAGGGACAGAGTAACACTGAAGCTTTCTTT.

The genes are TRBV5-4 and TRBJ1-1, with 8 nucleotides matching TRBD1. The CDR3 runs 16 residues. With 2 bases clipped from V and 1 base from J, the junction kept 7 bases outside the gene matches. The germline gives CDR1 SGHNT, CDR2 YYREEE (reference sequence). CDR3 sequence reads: CASSFVQGARNTEAFF. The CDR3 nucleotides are TGTGCCAGCAGCTTCGTTCAGGGGGCTAGGAACACTGAAGCTTTCTTT.

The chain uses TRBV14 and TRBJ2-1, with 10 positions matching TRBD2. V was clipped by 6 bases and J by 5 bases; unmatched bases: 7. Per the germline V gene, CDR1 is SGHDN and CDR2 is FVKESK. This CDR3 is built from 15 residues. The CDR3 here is CASRPTSGVNNEQFF. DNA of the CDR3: TGTGCCAGCAGACCTACTAGCGGGGTAAACAATGAGCAGTTCTTC.